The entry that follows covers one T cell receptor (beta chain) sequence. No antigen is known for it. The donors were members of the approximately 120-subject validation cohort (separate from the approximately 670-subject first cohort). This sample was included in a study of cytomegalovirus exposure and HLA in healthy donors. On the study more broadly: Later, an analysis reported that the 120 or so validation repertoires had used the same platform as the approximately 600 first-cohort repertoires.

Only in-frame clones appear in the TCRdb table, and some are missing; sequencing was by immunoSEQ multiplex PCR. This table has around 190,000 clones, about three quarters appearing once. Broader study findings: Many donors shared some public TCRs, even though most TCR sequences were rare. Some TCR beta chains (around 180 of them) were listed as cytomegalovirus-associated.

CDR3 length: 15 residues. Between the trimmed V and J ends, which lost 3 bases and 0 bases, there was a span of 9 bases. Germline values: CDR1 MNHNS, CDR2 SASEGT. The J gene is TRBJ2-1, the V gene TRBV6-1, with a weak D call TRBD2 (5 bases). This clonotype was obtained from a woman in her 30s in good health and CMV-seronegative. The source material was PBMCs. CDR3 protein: CASSDQRSSYNEQFF. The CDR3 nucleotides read TGTGCCAGCAGTGACCAGCGGAGCTCCTACAATGAGCAGTTCTTC.